The rows below give T cell receptor beta chains drawn from one sample of a study of Ad26.COV2.S vaccination and SARS-CoV-2 variants. Profiling relied on immunoSEQ multiplex PCR, and the TCRdb table lists in-frame clones only, not all of them. There are some 340,000 clones in the sample; about 86% occur only once, and more than 1.5% lies in the top ten. Sample: peripheral blood, taken in a trial of Ad26.COV2.S vaccine versus placebo. These receptors were obtained from a person aged 18-60 years who received the Ad26.COV2.S COVID-19 vaccine or a placebo. The CDR3 runs from the conserved cysteine through the conserved F or W. Fields, in order: D gene, J gene, V gene, clone size, CDR3 DNA, CDR3 protein. The D gene is left open where the match is weak. Size values are once, few and many counts, or a class for expanded clones, and some rows have none.

d_call: -
j_call: TRBJ2-5
v_call: TRBV7-3
clone_size: few
cdr3_nt: TGTGCCAGCAGCTTAACACCCGCGTCCGGGGAGACCCAGTACTTC
cdr3_aa: CASSLTPASGETQYF

d_call: -
j_call: TRBJ1-1
v_call: TRBV12-5
clone_size: few
cdr3_nt: TGTGCTAGTGGTTTGGTTGGGGTGAACACTGAAGCTTTCTTT
cdr3_aa: CASGLVGVNTEAFF

d_call: -
j_call: TRBJ2-2
v_call: TRBV7-3
clone_size: few
cdr3_nt: TGTGCCAGCAGCTTAACTGGACTCTTAAACACCGGGGAGCTGTTTTTT
cdr3_aa: CASSLTGLLNTGELFF

d_call: TRBD1
j_call: TRBJ2-7
v_call: TRBV5-1
clone_size: once
cdr3_nt: TGCGCCAGCAGCTCGACAGGGATGAGCTCCTACGAGCAGTACTTC
cdr3_aa: CASSSTGMSSYEQYF

d_call: -
j_call: TRBJ1-5
v_call: TRBV5-8
clone_size: -
cdr3_nt: TGTGCCAGCAGCTTGAACACAAAGAACAATCAGCCCCAGCATTTT
cdr3_aa: CASSLNTKNNQPQHF

d_call: TRBD1
j_call: TRBJ2-3
v_call: TRBV27
clone_size: -
cdr3_nt: TGTGCCAGCAGTTGGGCCCCCCGGACAGGGGGCGACCTGTATTTT
cdr3_aa: CASSWAPRTGGDLYF

d_call: -
j_call: TRBJ1-2
v_call: TRBV5-1
clone_size: -
cdr3_nt: TGCGCCAGCAGCCAGGTGGGGTCAGGGGGCTACACCTTC
cdr3_aa: CASSQVGSGGYTF

d_call: -
j_call: TRBJ1-3
v_call: TRBV4-3
clone_size: -
cdr3_nt: TGCGCCAGCAGCCAAGATTCTACCCCTCTGACTGGAAACACCATATATTTT
cdr3_aa: CASSQDSTPLTGNTIYF

d_call: -
j_call: TRBJ2-5
v_call: TRBV7-8
clone_size: -
cdr3_nt: TGTGCCAGCAGCCCATGGGCATTTGAGTACCAAGAGACCCAGTACTTC
cdr3_aa: CASSPWAFEYQETQYF

d_call: -
j_call: TRBJ1-1
v_call: TRBV6-6
clone_size: -
cdr3_nt: TGTGCCAGCAGTAACGCCGGGGTAGGGCACACTGAAGCTTTCTTT
cdr3_aa: CASSNAGVGHTEAFF

d_call: TRBD1
j_call: TRBJ1-2
v_call: TRBV6-5
clone_size: few
cdr3_nt: TGTGCCAGCAGCCGATCAGGGGGGTATGGCTACACCTTC
cdr3_aa: CASSRSGGYGYTF

d_call: TRBD1
j_call: TRBJ1-4
v_call: TRBV7-2
clone_size: -
cdr3_nt: TGTGCCAGCAGCTATGGGACAGGCCGTGAAAAACTGTTTTTT
cdr3_aa: CASSYGTGREKLFF

d_call: TRBD2
j_call: TRBJ2-3
v_call: TRBV11-2
clone_size: -
cdr3_nt: TGTGCCAGCAGCTTTGGGACTAGCTTATCCACAGATACGCAGTATTTT
cdr3_aa: CASSFGTSLSTDTQYF

d_call: -
j_call: TRBJ1-5
v_call: TRBV5-5
clone_size: -
cdr3_nt: TGTGCCAGCAGCTTCTTAGGACCGCCGGGCAATCAGCCCCAGCATTTT
cdr3_aa: CASSFLGPPGNQPQHF

d_call: -
j_call: TRBJ2-7
v_call: TRBV7-3
clone_size: -
cdr3_nt: TGTGCCAGCAGCCCGGTGGGGGATCCTGGTGGAGAGCAGTACTTC
cdr3_aa: CASSPVGDPGGEQYF

d_call: -
j_call: TRBJ2-1
v_call: TRBV24-1
clone_size: -
cdr3_nt: TGTGCCACCAGTGACTACAAGAACAATGAGCAGTTCTTC
cdr3_aa: CATSDYKNNEQFF

d_call: TRBD1
j_call: TRBJ2-4
v_call: TRBV5-4
clone_size: -
cdr3_nt: TGTGCCAGCAGCTCGGCCAAACAGGGGGCCTTAGCCAAAAACATTCAGTACTTC
cdr3_aa: CASSSAKQGALAKNIQYF

d_call: -
j_call: TRBJ1-4
v_call: TRBV2
clone_size: -
cdr3_nt: TGTGCCAGCTTCTGGTACAGGGTCACCCTGGGTGGGAAACTGTTTTTT
cdr3_aa: CASFWYRVTLGGKLFF

d_call: TRBD1
j_call: TRBJ1-4
v_call: TRBV7-8
clone_size: many
cdr3_nt: TGTGCCAGCAGCTTAGAGGTGACAGGGGACGAAAAACTGTTTTTT
cdr3_aa: CASSLEVTGDEKLFF

d_call: TRBD1
j_call: TRBJ1-3
v_call: TRBV7-8
clone_size: -
cdr3_nt: TGTGCCAGCAGCCCTGGGACAGGTGGCGGAAACACCATATATTTT
cdr3_aa: CASSPGTGGGNTIYF

d_call: -
j_call: TRBJ2-1
v_call: TRBV7-9
clone_size: -
cdr3_nt: TGTGCCAGCAGCTGGAGGGGAACCCAATACAATGAGCAGTTCTTC
cdr3_aa: CASSWRGTQYNEQFF

d_call: -
j_call: TRBJ2-3
v_call: TRBV5-4
clone_size: once
cdr3_nt: TGTGCCAGCAGCTTGGCCGCAGGGTCGGATACGCAGTATTTT
cdr3_aa: CASSLAAGSDTQYF

d_call: -
j_call: TRBJ1-6
v_call: TRBV5-5
clone_size: -
cdr3_nt: TGTGCCAGCAGACCACAGGCAAGCTCCTATAATTCACCCCTCCACTTT
cdr3_aa: CASRPQASSYNSPLHF

d_call: TRBD1
j_call: TRBJ2-1
v_call: TRBV18
clone_size: -
cdr3_nt: TGTGCCAGCTCATCATACCCCGAGACCGGGACAGGGGGCGGGAATGAGCAGTTCTTC
cdr3_aa: CASSSYPETGTGGGNEQFF

d_call: -
j_call: TRBJ1-2
v_call: TRBV6-5
clone_size: -
cdr3_nt: TGTGCCAGCAGAGGCCCACCTTATAACTATGGCTACACCTTC
cdr3_aa: CASRGPPYNYGYTF

d_call: -
j_call: TRBJ1-2
v_call: TRBV6-6
clone_size: -
cdr3_nt: TGTGCCAGCAGGAACCCGACATACTATGGCTACACCTTC
cdr3_aa: CASRNPTYYGYTF

d_call: TRBD1
j_call: TRBJ1-2
v_call: TRBV2
clone_size: once
cdr3_nt: TGTGCCAGCAGTGAAAGGGACAGGGGGAACTACACCTTC
cdr3_aa: CASSERDRGNYTF

d_call: -
j_call: TRBJ2-5
v_call: TRBV7-2
clone_size: -
cdr3_nt: TGTGCCAGCAGCTTAGTAGGCTCCCAAGGGGAGACCCAGTACTTC
cdr3_aa: CASSLVGSQGETQYF

d_call: -
j_call: TRBJ1-2
v_call: TRBV4-3
clone_size: -
cdr3_nt: TGCGCCAGCAGCCAAGATCGGGGGCTTAACGGCTACACCTTC
cdr3_aa: CASSQDRGLNGYTF

d_call: -
j_call: TRBJ1-5
v_call: TRBV19
clone_size: -
cdr3_nt: TGTGCCAGTAGTATCGCGGCTGTAGGAGCCCAGCATTTT
cdr3_aa: CASSIAAVGAQHF

d_call: -
j_call: TRBJ1-2
v_call: TRBV5-8
clone_size: -
cdr3_nt: TGTGCCAGCACCCCACAGACCCTCTATGGCTACACCTTC
cdr3_aa: CASTPQTLYGYTF

d_call: -
j_call: TRBJ2-2
v_call: TRBV2
clone_size: -
cdr3_nt: TGTGCCAGCAGGCTCGCCGGGGAGCTGTTTTTT
cdr3_aa: CASRLAGELFF

d_call: -
j_call: TRBJ1-2
v_call: TRBV19
clone_size: -
cdr3_nt: TGTGCCAGTAGTATATTCCCAGATGGCTACACCTTC
cdr3_aa: CASSIFPDGYTF

d_call: -
j_call: TRBJ2-3
v_call: TRBV30
clone_size: -
cdr3_nt: TGTGCCTGGAGTGGCATAGATACGCAGTATTTT
cdr3_aa: CAWSGIDTQYF

d_call: TRBD2
j_call: TRBJ2-7
v_call: TRBV6-1
clone_size: many
cdr3_nt: TGTGCCAGCAGTGAAAGCGGGGGGGCCTCCGAGCAGTACTTC
cdr3_aa: CASSESGGASEQYF

d_call: -
j_call: TRBJ1-1
v_call: TRBV7-3
clone_size: -
cdr3_nt: TGTGCCAGCAGCTTTTCGCCGAGCACTGAAGCTTTCTTT
cdr3_aa: CASSFSPSTEAFF

d_call: -
j_call: TRBJ2-7
v_call: TRBV6-5
clone_size: -
cdr3_nt: TGTGCCAGCAGTTCAGCTCCGGGGAGCTACGAGCAGTACTTC
cdr3_aa: CASSSAPGSYEQYF

d_call: -
j_call: TRBJ2-6
v_call: TRBV29-1
clone_size: -
cdr3_nt: TGCAGCGTACCCGGCTCTGGGGCCAACGTCCTGACTTTC
cdr3_aa: CSVPGSGANVLTF

d_call: TRBD1
j_call: TRBJ2-7
v_call: TRBV2
clone_size: -
cdr3_nt: TGTGCCAGCAGTGATGACAGGGGGATCTACGAGCAGTACTTC
cdr3_aa: CASSDDRGIYEQYF

d_call: TRBD1
j_call: TRBJ2-3
v_call: TRBV24-1
clone_size: -
cdr3_nt: TGTGCCACCAGCACAGGGGCGGTCGATACGCAGTATTTT
cdr3_aa: CATSTGAVDTQYF

d_call: TRBD2
j_call: TRBJ2-1
v_call: TRBV4-3
clone_size: -
cdr3_nt: TGCGCCAGCAGCCAAGTCCTAGCGGGGGGGCCGGGTGAGCAGTTCTTC
cdr3_aa: CASSQVLAGGPGEQFF

d_call: -
j_call: TRBJ1-6
v_call: TRBV19
clone_size: -
cdr3_nt: TGTGCCAGTAGTATAAGGGAATACTCCTATAATTCACCCCTCCACTTT
cdr3_aa: CASSIREYSYNSPLHF

d_call: -
j_call: TRBJ1-1
v_call: TRBV29-1
clone_size: -
cdr3_nt: TGCAGCGTTGGTGAGGGTATGAACACTGAAGCTTTCTTT
cdr3_aa: CSVGEGMNTEAFF

d_call: -
j_call: TRBJ2-7
v_call: TRBV10-3
clone_size: -
cdr3_nt: TGTGCCATCAGTGGTGGCAGGGGTAACGAGCAGTACTTC
cdr3_aa: CAISGGRGNEQYF

d_call: -
j_call: TRBJ2-2
v_call: TRBV5-1
clone_size: -
cdr3_nt: TGCGCCAGCAGCCTCACGGCCATAACGGGGGCGGGGGAGCTGTTTTTT
cdr3_aa: CASSLTAITGAGELFF

d_call: TRBD1
j_call: TRBJ2-5
v_call: TRBV5-8
clone_size: -
cdr3_nt: TGTGCCAGCAGCTATCCGGGACAGAACCAAGAGACCCAGTACTTC
cdr3_aa: CASSYPGQNQETQYF

d_call: TRBD1
j_call: TRBJ1-1
v_call: TRBV19
clone_size: -
cdr3_nt: TGTGCCAGTAGTTTGGACAGGGGGAACACTGAAGCTTTCTTT
cdr3_aa: CASSLDRGNTEAFF

d_call: TRBD1
j_call: TRBJ1-1
v_call: TRBV9
clone_size: -
cdr3_nt: TGTGCCAGCAGCTTTCACAGGGGCCAGAACACTGAAGCTTTCTTT
cdr3_aa: CASSFHRGQNTEAFF

d_call: -
j_call: TRBJ1-1
v_call: TRBV6-1
clone_size: -
cdr3_nt: TGTGCCAGCAGTGATTGGGCTGAAGCTTTCTTT
cdr3_aa: CASSDWAEAFF

d_call: TRBD1
j_call: TRBJ2-3
v_call: TRBV6-5
clone_size: -
cdr3_nt: TGTGCCAGCTCGGGACAGGGGAACACAGATACGCAGTATTTT
cdr3_aa: CASSGQGNTDTQYF

d_call: -
j_call: TRBJ2-7
v_call: TRBV10-3
clone_size: -
cdr3_nt: TGTGCCATCAGCGATTCCCAAGGGCTAGCCTCCTACGAGCAGTACTTC
cdr3_aa: CAISDSQGLASYEQYF

d_call: TRBD1
j_call: TRBJ2-7
v_call: TRBV3-1/TRBV3-2
clone_size: -
cdr3_nt: TGTGCCAGCAGCCCCGGGACAGGGATCTCCTACGAGCAGTACTTC
cdr3_aa: CASSPGTGISYEQYF